This TCR beta chain stems from a study of control samples from healthy donors and cancer patients. Measured with immunoSEQ multiplex PCR; TCRdb has only the in-frame clones, and not every one. This table has 45,000 to 60,000 clones, 90% to 95% appearing once. J was trimmed by 1 base and V by 3 bases; bases with no gene match: 3. The CDR3 spans 15 residues. Germline assignment: CDR1 SGHNT and CDR2 YYREEE (reference sequence). V is TRBV5-4 and J is TRBJ2-1; 8 bases are shared with TRBD1. The specimen was PBMCs. The sequence derives from a man aged 25-45 years with colorectal cancer. CDR3 in amino acids: CASSSTGGSYNEQFF. CDR3 DNA: TGTGCCAGCAGCTCCACAGGGGGTTCCTACAATGAGCAGTTCTTC. Full variable domain (rest looked up from reference TRBV5-4 and TRBJ2-1): ETGVTQSPTHLIKTRGQQVTLRCSSQSGHNTVSWYQQALGQGPQFIFQYYREEENGRGNFPPRFSGLQFPNYSSELNVNALELDDSALYLCASSSTGGSYNEQFFGPGTRLTVL.